These T cell receptor beta chains were read from a single sample in a study of blood T cell repertoires in COVID-19. Profiled with immunoSEQ multiplex PCR; TCRdb holds only in-frame clones, not every one. Here the sample spans approximately 310,000 clones, around 87% being singletons. Sequencing was carried out using peripheral blood. The receptors stem from a woman in her fifties or sixties who had recovered from COVID-19. The CDR3 runs from the conserved cysteine through the conserved F or W. Fields, in order: J gene, V gene, CDR3 protein.

TRBJ1-2 | TRBV6-2/TRBV6-3 | CASSGDRIDYGYTF
TRBJ1-1 | TRBV10-1 | CASREDMNTEAFF
TRBJ2-5 | TRBV11-2 | CASSRNRVAETQYF
TRBJ2-5 | TRBV3-1/TRBV3-2 | CASSQPGSGQETQYF
TRBJ2-1 | TRBV3-1/TRBV3-2 | CASSQAGRFYNEQFF
TRBJ1-2 | TRBV6-5 | CASSYSLGVGGYTF
TRBJ2-5 | TRBV11-3 | CASSHGETGQETQYF
TRBJ1-2 | TRBV6-1 | CASSEAGGYGYTF
TRBJ2-7 | TRBV6-5 | CASKEELAGGWEQYF
TRBJ2-1 | TRBV5-3 | CARSRLRFCGGMEQFF
TRBJ2-1 | TRBV3-1/TRBV3-2 | CASSPSWQSGDYNEQFF
TRBJ2-2 | TRBV19 | CASSSSGSSTGELFF
TRBJ2-7 | TRBV6-6 | CASSFGGSTGEQYF
TRBJ1-6 | TRBV5-4 | CASSDRQIYNSPLHF
TRBJ2-1 | TRBV5-5 | CASSSTGANEQFF
TRBJ2-6 | TRBV27 | CASSLSRQRSGANVLTF
TRBJ2-5 | TRBV6-2/TRBV6-3 | CASSYSVTQYF
TRBJ2-1 | TRBV7-2 | CASSPANNEQFF
TRBJ2-5 | TRBV3-1/TRBV3-2 | CASSQGQGSPETQYF
TRBJ2-7 | TRBV23-1 | CASSKLKGQGLIEQYF
TRBJ1-5 | TRBV6-2/TRBV6-3 | CASSYGQVGQPQHF
TRBJ1-2 | TRBV30 | CAWSDGTGPWGGYTF
TRBJ2-5 | TRBV5-1 | CASSWAGGETQYF
TRBJ2-3 | TRBV18 | CASSPGTGGNQDTQYF
TRBJ1-2 | TRBV28 | CASIYTGGRGYTF
TRBJ2-1 | TRBV9 | CASSVAGGPDEQFF
TRBJ2-1 | TRBV6-2/TRBV6-3 | CASSSRTSGYNEQFF
TRBJ2-5 | TRBV11-2 | CASSLDLSGGGTETQYF
TRBJ2-3 | TRBV4-2 | CASSQERGAGVISTDTQYF
TRBJ2-3 | TRBV14 | CASSQGTGRRSPLRVQYF
TRBJ2-1 | TRBV7-2 | CASSFDLAGGNEQFF
TRBJ2-3 | TRBV6-1 | CASSEGRGDTQYF
TRBJ2-3 | TRBV28 | CASKGQGLAGHTDTQYF
TRBJ2-1 | TRBV9 | CASSANTGPQGWYEQFF
TRBJ1-1 | TRBV6-2/TRBV6-3 | CASSYTGTDTEAFF
TRBJ2-4 | TRBV28 | CASSFGTSGALAKNIQYF
TRBJ2-7 | TRBV29-1 | CSVEGAGTYEQYF
TRBJ1-1 | TRBV28 | CASRGNTEAFF
TRBJ2-2 | TRBV6-2/TRBV6-3 | CASSQSGELFF
TRBJ1-5 | TRBV28 | CASSLWDNYQPQHF
TRBJ1-1 | TRBV9 | CASSVRDRANTEAFF
TRBJ1-5 | TRBV6-1 | CASSEGRVGNQPQHF
TRBJ2-3 | TRBV4-3 | CASSQDGGQVTDTQYF
TRBJ2-7 | TRBV6-5 | CASSYNPRGTSYEQYF
TRBJ1-5 | TRBV28 | CASKDRNNQPQHF
TRBJ1-6 | TRBV7-8 | CASSLDRAIRNSPLHF
TRBJ2-5 | TRBV5-8 | CASSGGTGAPETQYF
TRBJ2-1 | TRBV24-1 | CATSWGLAGGNEQFF
TRBJ2-7 | TRBV7-2 | CASSPSGYFHEQYF
TRBJ2-7 | TRBV21-1 | CASSFGTSYEQYF
TRBJ1-5 | TRBV4-2 | CASSQDAVFQPQHF
TRBJ1-5 | TRBV6-2/TRBV6-3 | CASSPGRRPYSNQPQHF
TRBJ1-4 | TRBV21-1 | CASSIEDRRDEKLFF
TRBJ2-2 | TRBV24-1 | CATSGYSTGELFF
TRBJ2-7 | TRBV28 | CASSLGGGSEQYF
TRBJ1-1 | TRBV10-3 | CAIKVTGQMNTEAFF
TRBJ2-1 | TRBV28 | CASSSPGLTYGEQFF
TRBJ1-2 | TRBV6-2/TRBV6-3 | CASSYGRDRIGYTF